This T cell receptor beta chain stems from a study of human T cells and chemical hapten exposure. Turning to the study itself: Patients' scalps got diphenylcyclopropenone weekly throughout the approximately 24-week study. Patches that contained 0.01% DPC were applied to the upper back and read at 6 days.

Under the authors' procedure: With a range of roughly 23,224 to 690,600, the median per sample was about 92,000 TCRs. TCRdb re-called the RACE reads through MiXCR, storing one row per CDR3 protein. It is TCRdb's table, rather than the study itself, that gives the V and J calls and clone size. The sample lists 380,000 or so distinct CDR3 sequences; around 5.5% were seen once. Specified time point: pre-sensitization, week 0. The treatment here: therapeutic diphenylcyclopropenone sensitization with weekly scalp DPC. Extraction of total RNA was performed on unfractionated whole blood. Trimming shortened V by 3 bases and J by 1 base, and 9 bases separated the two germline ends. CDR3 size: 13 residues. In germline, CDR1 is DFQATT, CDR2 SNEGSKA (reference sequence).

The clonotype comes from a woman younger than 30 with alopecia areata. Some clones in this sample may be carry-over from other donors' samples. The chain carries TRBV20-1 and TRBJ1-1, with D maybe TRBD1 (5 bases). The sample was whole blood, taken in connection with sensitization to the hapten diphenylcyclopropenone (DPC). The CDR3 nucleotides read TGCAGTGCTAGTTGGGGGGGGAACACTGAAGCTTTCTTT. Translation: CSASWGGNTEAFF.